The source of this T cell receptor (beta chain) is a study of blood T cell repertoires in COVID-19 (dated by TCRdb to 2020 to 2021). Looking at the study overall: The collaborator samples originated in the United States, Italy and Spain and spanned the acute and convalescent phases of COVID-19. The material from the prospective study consisted of cDNA or gDNA derived from T cells, B-cell-depleted T cells, or PBMCs. The sample metadata nearly always contained a de-identified subject ID, COVID-19 status, age in years and sex. The samples were drawn from two sources: the first 160 participants of the ongoing ImmuneRACE study, and fewer than 1,500 subjects contributed by 6 global collaborators. The repertoires were made available in a free public database intended to serve as a resource for research on the immune response to SARS-CoV-2. The dataset comprised deeply sampled blood TCRbeta repertoires from subjects exposed to, actively infected with, or recovered from COVID-19. Where available, HLA class I and class II types were taken from metadata supplied by the sample provider and were not determined by assay-based typing.

Samples from volunteer blood donors who had recovered from COVID-19 were contributed by a second Seattle source. Whole blood was collected in K2EDTA tubes by collaborating institutions according to the institutions' own protocols. For TCRbeta analysis, collaborators shipped samples in one of three forms: frozen whole blood, isolated PBMCs, or DNA extracted from either of those sample types. Taken from cysteine to phenylalanine, the CDR3 has 14 residues. Solely the CDR3 DNA is kept, with 42 bases framed from the first base. In the germline V gene, CDR1 corresponds to SGHRS and CDR2 to YFSETQ. V lost 4 bases and J lost 10 bases; the stretch between them is 20 bases long. The paper's findings and limits, for the study overall: The amount of clinical and demographic metadata varied by source and participant and was provided uncurated.

This clone has only one observation. It lacks a known antigen. No much larger clonotype is one base removed from it; base qualities were not supplied. The immunoSEQ Assay, a bias-controlled multiplex PCR, was used to amplify TCRbeta CDR3 regions from genomic DNA. The original pipeline was this. The number of nucleated cells in each sample was estimated from the amplification of reference gene primers within the assay. Sequence reads were collapsed and filtered to measure the absolute abundance of every unique TCRbeta CDR3 rearrangement. For each sample, productive Simpson clonality was calculated as the square root of Simpson's diversity index across productive rearrangements. Held by TCRdb, this immuneACCESS table contains in-frame sequences only and omits some clones. Under half of the omission traces to an unresolved V gene where checked; the cause of the rest is unknown. V and J calls and clone size are those listed in that table; D and trimming were worked out from the DNA. Here the sample has about 300,000 clones; roughly 90% occur a single time. Clones ranked in the top ten supply 6.4% of the sample.

Sequencing was done on a sample of peripheral blood. The chain is encoded by TRBV5-1 joined to TRBJ2-5; D gene: possibly TRBD2, on 6 matching bases. The receptor's source is a man between 18 and 35 years old who had recovered from COVID-19. The CDR3 region has the sequence CASSIEPGAVVQYF. The bases read TGCGCCAGCAGCATAGAACCGGGAGCAGTAGTCCAGTACTTC.